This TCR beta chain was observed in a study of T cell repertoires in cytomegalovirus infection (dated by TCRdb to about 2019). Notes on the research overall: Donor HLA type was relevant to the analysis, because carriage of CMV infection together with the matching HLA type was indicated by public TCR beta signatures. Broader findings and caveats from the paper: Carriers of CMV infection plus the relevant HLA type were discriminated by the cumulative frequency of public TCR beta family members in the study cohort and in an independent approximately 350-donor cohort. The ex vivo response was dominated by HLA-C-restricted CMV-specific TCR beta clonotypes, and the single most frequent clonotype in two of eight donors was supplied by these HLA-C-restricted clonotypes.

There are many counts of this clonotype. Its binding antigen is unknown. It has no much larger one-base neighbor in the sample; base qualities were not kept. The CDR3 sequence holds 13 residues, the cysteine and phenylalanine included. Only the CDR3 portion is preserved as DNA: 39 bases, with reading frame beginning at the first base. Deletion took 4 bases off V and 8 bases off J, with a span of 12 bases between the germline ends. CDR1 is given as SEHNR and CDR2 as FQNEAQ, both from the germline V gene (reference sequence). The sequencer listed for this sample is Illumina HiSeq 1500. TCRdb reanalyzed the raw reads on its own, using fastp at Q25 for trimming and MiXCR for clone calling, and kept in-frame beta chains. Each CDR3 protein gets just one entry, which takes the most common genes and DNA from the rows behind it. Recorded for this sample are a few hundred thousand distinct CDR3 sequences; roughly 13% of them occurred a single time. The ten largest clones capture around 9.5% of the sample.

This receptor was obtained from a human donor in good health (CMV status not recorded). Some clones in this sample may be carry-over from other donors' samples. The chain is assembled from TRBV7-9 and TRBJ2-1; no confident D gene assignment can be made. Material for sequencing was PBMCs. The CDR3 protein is CASSSDILYEQFF. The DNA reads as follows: TGTGCCAGCAGCTCCGATATCCTCTATGAGCAGTTCTTC.